This TCR beta chain originates from a study of T cell changes during pregnancy in multiple sclerosis. This CDR3 spans 15 amino acids. The V end was cut by 2 bases, the J end by 4 bases, with 14 bases between. CDR1 is SGHDT and CDR2 is YYEEEE in the germline V gene. TCRdb keeps only in-frame clones here, not all; method: immunoSEQ multiplex PCR. This sample carries about 43,000 clones, roughly 93% of them seen once, and the ten largest clones take roughly 1.5%. The chain couples TRBV5-6 to TRBJ2-3, with D possibly matching TRBD2 (7 bases). The sequenced material came from PBMCs (not recorded whether the cells were cultured). The sequence came from a female donor with multiple sclerosis, enrolled in a pregnancy study. CDR3 sequence (DNA): TGTGCCAGCAGCTTAGGGGGAGGGCCCGCAGATACGCAGTATTTT. It specifies CASSLGGGPADTQYF.